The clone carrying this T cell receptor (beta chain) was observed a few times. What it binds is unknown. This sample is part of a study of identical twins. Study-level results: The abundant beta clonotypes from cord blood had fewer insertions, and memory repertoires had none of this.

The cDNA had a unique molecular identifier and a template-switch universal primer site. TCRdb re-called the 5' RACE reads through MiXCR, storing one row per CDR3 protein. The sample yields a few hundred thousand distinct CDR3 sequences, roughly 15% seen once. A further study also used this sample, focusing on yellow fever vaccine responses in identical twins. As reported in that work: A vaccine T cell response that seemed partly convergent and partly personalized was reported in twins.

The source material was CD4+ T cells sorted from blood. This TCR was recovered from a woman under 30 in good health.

The CDR3 DNA follows: TGTGCCAGCTCACCACTCCCCCCCCGGGCCAAAAACATTCAGTACTTC. Its protein is CASSPLPPRAKNIQYF. This sequence joins TRBV18 and TRBJ2-4; no reliable D call. The CDR3 runs to 16 residues. The germline CDR1 and CDR2 sequences are KGHSH and LQKENI. Trimming pared 1 base from V and 1 base from J, leaving 11 bases between.